The clone carrying this T cell receptor beta chain was observed at least ten times. With V trimmed by 4 bases and J by 5 bases, 3 bases remained unmatched. The CDR3 contains 14 residues. Looked up from germline, CDR1 is SGHAT and CDR2 is FQNNGV. The data were taken from a study of human T cells and chemical hapten exposure. Study information: Sensitizing treatment utilized 2% DPC over a roughly 2 cm by roughly 2 cm portion of upper inner arm skin. Yields of TCR per sample differed, chiefly owing to small differences in pooled library volume.

The time point here: pre-sensitization, week 0. Treatment indicated: therapeutic diphenylcyclopropenone sensitization with weekly scalp DPC. Ahead of each patch test application, blood was drawn. TCRdb re-derived calls from the RACE reads in MiXCR, one entry per CDR3 protein. The sample holds more than 300,000 distinct CDR3 sequences, 4.5% to 5.5% seen once. The clonotype originates from a woman in her forties or fifties with alopecia areata. Some clones in this sample may be carry-over from other donors' samples. The chain uses TRBV11-2 and TRBJ1-3; 9 nucleotides align to TRBD1. This sample comprised whole blood, obtained in connection with sensitization to the hapten diphenylcyclopropenone (DPC). The CDR3 protein is CASSSTGGRNTIYF. The CDR3 DNA reads TGTGCCAGCAGCTCCACAGGGGGCCGAAACACCATATATTTT.